This TCR beta chain is from a study of vaccination and CD4 T cells after COVID-19 (dated by TCRdb to between 2022 and 2023). Study-wide context: The convalescent cohort comprised six males and four females, including two Hispanic individuals, seven Caucasians, two Asians and one multiracial person. Participants got two doses of the Pfizer-BioNTech BNT162b2 vaccine (n=8) or two doses of the Moderna mRNA-1273 vaccine (n=2). Post-COVID blood samples from convalescent patients were collected a median of roughly 100 days after diagnosis, with a range of 35 to 161 days. Post-vaccine blood samples were obtained a median of about 72 days after the second vaccine dose, with a range of about 12 to 241 days. Overlapping spike peptide pools from SARS-CoV-2 and from the common cold coronaviruses HCoV-NL63, HCoV-OC43 and HCoV-229E were used as culture stimuli. In control cultures, a CEFX viral epitope pool was used as positive control, an HIV-1 Nef peptide pool was used as negative control, or no peptide was added. In 9 to 11 COVID-19 convalescent patients and a handful of infection-naive healthy vaccine recipients, researchers compared the spike-specific CD4+ TCR repertoire from before mRNA vaccination with the repertoire from after. Findings and caveats that apply to the study as a whole: The median number of SARS-CoV-2-reactive clonotypes rose from 21 after infection to a few dozen after vaccination, but the change was not significant. Nearly all vaccine-specific clones in convalescent patients (304 of 307) were mono-reactive for SARS-CoV-2 spike rather than cross-reactive with common cold coronaviruses. Among convalescent patients, a median roughly 90% of the SARS-CoV-2-reactive clones seen after vaccination appeared only after vaccination, which suggests priming specific to the vaccine. The study included relatively few convalescent patients and did not analyze early timepoints after natural infection.

V is cut back by 5 bases and J by 5 bases, with 14 bases in the junction unmatched. Including cysteine and phenylalanine, the CDR3 has 16 amino acids. Just CDR3 DNA is preserved here, 48 bases in frame from base 1. Per the germline V gene (reference sequence), LNHDA is the CDR1 and SQIVND is the CDR2. This clonotype was observed a handful of times. What this receptor recognizes is not known. No per-base quality is available; no much larger clone lies one base away. The sample's treatment or condition label is to be understood as: approximately nine-day PBMC culture with coronavirus spike peptide pools or control peptides (ViraFEST assay). The study used the ViraFEST assay, which expanded antigen-specific T cells with peptide pools and then identified expanded clonotypes by TCR sequencing. Healthy vaccine recipients had no prior SARS-CoV-2 infection, confirmed by negative nucleocapsid antibody tests before and after vaccination. Each well held 2.1 million or so PBMCs cultured in IMDM containing approximately 5% human AB serum and around 10 IU/ml IL-2, with roughly 10 ug/ml peptide pools added. On days 3 and 7, half of the culture medium was replaced with fresh IL-2-containing medium. After roughly 9 days of culture, CD4+ T cells were isolated by negative selection with the EasySep CD4+ T cell isolation kit. Ficoll-Paque Plus gradient centrifugation was used to isolate PBMCs from whole blood, and the isolated PBMCs were then either used fresh or cryopreserved at -140C. Culture conditions were generally each tested in triplicate wells.

Receptor libraries were prepared by PCR. TCR sequencing of DNA from cultured CD4+ T cells used the Oncomine TCR Beta short-read assay at the Johns Hopkins FTIC core. Genomic DNA was extracted from the cultured CD4+ T cells with the QIAamp micro DNA kit. The Oncomine TCR Beta libraries from cultured CD4+ T cells were pooled using unique dual indexes and then sequenced on an Illumina iSeq 100. The published analysis was carried out like this. Non-productive sequences were removed, and CDR3s not starting with C, not ending with F or W, or shorter than 7 amino acids were discarded. Antigen-specific clonotypes were identified with the MANAFEST web application by comparing peptide-stimulated wells with reference and other culture wells. Positive clones required FDR below 0.05, an odds ratio above 5, and productive frequency above 0.1% in at least two of three replicate wells. Cross-reactive clonotypes were defined as significantly expanded in both SARS-CoV-2 spike wells and at least one common cold coronavirus spike condition. Using R version 3.6.1, CDR3 homology was evaluated through Levenshtein distances (stringdist) along with unrooted phylogenetic trees (ape). TCRdb reprocessing: public reads trimmed at Q25 with fastp, clones called with MiXCR, in-frame beta chains kept. Identical CDR3 protein sequences are pooled into one entry, listed with their most common genes and DNA. The authors' filters were not applied to this entry. The sample table shows about 27,000 distinct CDR3 sequences, and less than 80% are seen once. The top ten clones comprise about a sixth of the sample.

The rearranged segments are TRBV19 and TRBJ2-5; 7 bases in the middle match TRBD2. The receptor comes from a human donor who received a COVID-19 vaccine. The source material was CD4+ T cells from blood, cultured in vitro, sampled after SARS-CoV-2 vaccination. The nucleotide sequence is TGTGCCAGTAGTCCTCGAGGGATGGCGGGAGATGAGACCCAGTACTTC. The translation is CASSPRGMAGDETQYF.